One sample yielded the 16 T cell receptor beta chains listed below, sequenced in a study of OX40 agonist ivuxolimab in advanced cancers. Clones were sequenced by immunoSEQ multiplex PCR, and TCRdb holds only the in-frame ones, with some missing. This table has 25,000 to 35,000 clones, around four fifths appearing once. The input for sequencing was CD4+ or CD8+ T cells sorted from blood, taken in a trial of the OX40 agonist ivuxolimab. The receptors were sampled from an adult with an advanced solid tumor such as melanoma, head and neck, liver or kidney cancer.

This clone occurred a few times. The chain joins TRBV11-2 to TRBJ1-1; a possible D gene is TRBD1 (6 bases). Germline V lookup: CDR1 SGHAT, CDR2 FQNNGV. Between the trimmed V and J ends, which lost 5 bases and 6 bases, there was a span of 13 bases. There are 13 residues in the CDR3. DNA for the CDR3: TGTGCCAGCAGCCAACAGGGTCTTGCTGAAGCTTTCTTT. Protein product: CASSQQGLAEAFF.

CDR3 region: CASSEAGGDQPQHF. The CDR3, as DNA: TGTGCCAGCAGTGAAGCCGGAGGGGACCAGCCCCAGCATTTT. The chain employs TRBV6-1 and TRBJ1-5, with D tentatively TRBD1 (5 bases). There are 14 residues in the CDR3. Germline values: CDR1 MNHNS, CDR2 SASEGT. Trimming cost V 0 bases and J 7 bases, with 10 bases left between them.

This chain joins TRBV5-1 and TRBJ1-1; a possible D gene is TRBD1 (6 bases). The CDR3 extends over 13 amino acids. The V end lost 2 bases, the J end lost 7 bases, and 12 bases lay between the germline ends. Germline-derived CDR1 and CDR2 are SGHRS and YFSETQ. CDR3 region: CASSFITGYEAFF. The CDR3 bases are TGCGCCAGCAGCTTCATTACAGGGTATGAAGCTTTCTTT.

CDR3 sequence (DNA): TGTGCCTGGAGAGGGGGGGCTAATGAAAAACTGTTTTTT. This codes for CAWRGGANEKLFF. The chain joins TRBV30 to TRBJ1-4; D is possibly TRBD1 (6 bases). The V end was cut by 3 bases, the J end by 3 bases, with 8 bases between. This CDR3 spans 13 amino acids. Germline CDR1 is GTSNPN and CDR2 is SVGIG (reference sequence).

The V and J genes are TRBV2 and TRBJ2-5; 11 nucleotides match TRBD1. The CDR3 sequence is 14 residues long. Trimming cost V 4 bases and J 5 bases; bases outside gene matches: 3. CDR1 SNHLY and CDR2 FYNNEI come from the germline V gene. The chain's CDR3 is CASSGTGGWETQYF. The CDR3 coding sequence is TGTGCCAGCAGTGGGACAGGGGGCTGGGAGACCCAGTACTTC.

The chain uses TRBV19 and TRBJ1-2; weak D call: TRBD1 (5 bases). V dropped 5 bases and J dropped 10 bases, with 14 bases sitting between them. The CDR3 loop spans 12 amino acids. The germline gives CDR1 LNHDA, CDR2 SQIVND (reference sequence). The CDR3 coding sequence is TGTGCCAGTAGTCCTGGGACCTGGGCCTACACCTTC. This translates into CASSPGTWAYTF.

This chain uses TRBV10-1 with TRBJ1-4; 8 bases are shared with TRBD1. The CDR3 covers 23 residues. Germline V gene sequence: CDR1 WNHNN, CDR2 SYGVQD (reference sequence). J gave up 3 bases and V 2 bases, and 26 bases lay outside the gene matches. The CDR3 here is CASSEGDRQNRLAESRANEKLFF. CDR3 sequence (DNA): TGCGCCAGCAGTGAGGGGGACAGGCAAAATCGGTTGGCTGAATCGCGGGCTAATGAAAAACTGTTTTTT.

Only a few counts were recorded for this clone. This chain links TRBV6-5 with TRBJ2-3; D is uncertain. There are 15 residues in the CDR3. In germline, CDR1 is MNHEY, CDR2 SVGAGI. The germline V and J ends were trimmed by 2 bases and 4 bases, with 13 bases remaining between them. In DNA form, the CDR3 reads TGTGCCAGCAGTTACGTGGGGTTTGGCCCAGATACGCAGTATTTT. Translation gives CASSYVGFGPDTQYF.

This sequence joins TRBV5-6 and TRBJ1-6; unclear D gene. Germline CDR1 and CDR2: SGHDT and YYEEEE. The V and J ends lost 4 bases and 1 base respectively, with 18 bases between them. This CDR3 contains 18 residues. CDR3 DNA: TGTGCCAGCAGCCCCGATGGAGGGATGGAGTCCTATAATTCACCCCTCCACTTT. Encoded protein: CASSPDGGMESYNSPLHF.

V gene TRBV18 combines with J gene TRBJ1-3; possible D gene TRBD1, 5 bases. Germline CDR1 is KGHSH and CDR2 is LQKENI. The CDR3 is 17 residues long. Trimming removed 0 bases at V and 4 bases at J, with 16 bases between. The CDR3 nucleotides read TGTGCCAGCTCACCACCCGGGGCACCTTCTGGGGGAAACACCATATATTTT. Protein product: CASSPPGAPSGGNTIYF.

This chain links TRBV28 with TRBJ1-1; D uncertain. CDR3 length: 15 residues. Germline assignment: CDR1 MDHEN and CDR2 SYDVKM. V dropped 5 bases and J dropped 6 bases, with 19 bases sitting between them. The CDR3 coding sequence is TGTGCCAGCAGTCCTCCTCGGTCGTTTGAGCCTGAAGCTTTCTTT. Translation: CASSPPRSFEPEAFF.

The table lists this clone with a few counts. The chain couples TRBV5-1 to TRBJ1-1; 8 bases are a match to TRBD1. The CDR3 spans 15 residues. Trimming took 3 bases from V and 5 from J; bases not matched to a gene: 9. The germline V gene has CDR1 SGHRS and CDR2 YFSETQ. The CDR3 loop is CASSWSTGGKTEAFF. The DNA of the CDR3 is TGCGCCAGCAGCTGGTCTACAGGGGGGAAGACTGAAGCTTTCTTT.

The rearrangement links TRBV5-4 to TRBJ2-3; D is unclear. V shed 3 bases and J shed 2 bases, with 10 bases lying between them. Germline CDR1 reads SGHNT; CDR2 reads YYREEE (reference sequence). There are 14 residues in the CDR3. Here the CDR3 DNA reads TGTGCCAGCAGCTCCCTTCCATCCACAGATACGCAGTATTTT. It translates to CASSSLPSTDTQYF.

The V and J genes are TRBV5-6 and TRBJ1-2, with D unclear. The CDR3 length is 13 residues. Germline-derived CDR1 and CDR2 are SGHDT and YYEEEE. The V end was cut by 1 base, the J end by 5 bases, with 9 bases between. DNA of the CDR3: TGTGCCAGCAGCTTGTACAGCGCGTATGGCTACACCTTC. It codes for CASSLYSAYGYTF.

The V call is TRBV6-5, the J call TRBJ1-2; D uncertain. V was shortened by 2 bases and J by 3 bases, with 10 bases between the two germline ends. This CDR3 has 14 residues. Germline V gene lookup returns CDR1 MNHEY and CDR2 SVGAGI. The chain's CDR3 is CASSYPAGDYGYTF. The CDR3 DNA sequence: TGTGCCAGCAGTTACCCAGCAGGTGACTATGGCTACACCTTC.

The J gene is TRBJ1-5, the V gene TRBV2, with 9 bases aligning to TRBD1. The CDR3 runs to 15 residues. V gave up 10 bases and J gave up 6 bases; unmatched junction bases: 13. Germline CDR1 reads SNHLY; CDR2 reads FYNNEI. The CDR3 is CAISNPGQGTQPQHF. CDR3 nucleotide sequence: TGTGCCATCAGCAACCCGGGACAGGGTACTCAGCCCCAGCATTTT.